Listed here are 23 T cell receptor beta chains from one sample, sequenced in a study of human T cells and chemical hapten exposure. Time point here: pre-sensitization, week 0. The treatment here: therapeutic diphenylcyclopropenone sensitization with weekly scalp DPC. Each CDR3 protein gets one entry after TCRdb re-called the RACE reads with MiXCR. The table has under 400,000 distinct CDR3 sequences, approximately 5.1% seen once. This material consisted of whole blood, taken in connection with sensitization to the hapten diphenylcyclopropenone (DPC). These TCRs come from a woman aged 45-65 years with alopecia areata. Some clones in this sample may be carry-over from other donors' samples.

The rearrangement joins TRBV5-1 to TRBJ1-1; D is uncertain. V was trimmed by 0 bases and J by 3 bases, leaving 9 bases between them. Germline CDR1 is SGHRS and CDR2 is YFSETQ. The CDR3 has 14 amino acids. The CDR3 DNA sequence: TGCGCCAGCAGCTTGGCGAGTAAGGACACTGAAGCTTTCTTT. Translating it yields CASSLASKDTEAFF.

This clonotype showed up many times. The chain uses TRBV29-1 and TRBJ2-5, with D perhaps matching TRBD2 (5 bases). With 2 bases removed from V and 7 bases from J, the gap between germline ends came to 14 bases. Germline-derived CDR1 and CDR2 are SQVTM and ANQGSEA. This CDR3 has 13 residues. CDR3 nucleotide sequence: TGCAGCGTTGAAAGAGGGCTCACGAGGACCCAGTACTTC. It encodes CSVERGLTRTQYF.

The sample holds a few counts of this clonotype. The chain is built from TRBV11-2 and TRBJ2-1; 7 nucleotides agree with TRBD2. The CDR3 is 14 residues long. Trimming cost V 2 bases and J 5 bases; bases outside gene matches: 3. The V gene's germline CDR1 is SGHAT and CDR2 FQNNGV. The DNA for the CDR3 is TGTGCCAGCAGCTTACGGACTAGGAACAATGAGCAGTTCTTC. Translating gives CASSLRTRNNEQFF.

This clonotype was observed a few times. In DNA, the CDR3 is TGCAGTGCTAGAGAAGCGGGACCGAACACTGAAGCTTTCTTT. Its translation is CSAREAGPNTEAFF. The rearrangement links TRBV20-1 to TRBJ1-1; D might be TRBD1 (5 bases). This CDR3 region has 14 residues. Per the germline V gene, CDR1 is DFQATT and CDR2 is SNEGSKA (reference sequence). V shed 0 bases and J shed 1 base, with 9 bases lying between them.

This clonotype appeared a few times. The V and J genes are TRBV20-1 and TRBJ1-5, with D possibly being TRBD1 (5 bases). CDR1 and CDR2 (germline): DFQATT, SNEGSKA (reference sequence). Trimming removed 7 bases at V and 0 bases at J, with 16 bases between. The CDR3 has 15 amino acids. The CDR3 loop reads CSVEPPRDSNQPQHF. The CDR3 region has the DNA TGCAGTGTCGAACCCCCCAGGGATAGCAATCAGCCCCAGCATTTT.

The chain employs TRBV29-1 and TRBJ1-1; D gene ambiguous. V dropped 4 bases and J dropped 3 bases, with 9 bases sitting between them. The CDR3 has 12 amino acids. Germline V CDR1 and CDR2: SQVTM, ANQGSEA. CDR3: CSVVRADTEAFF. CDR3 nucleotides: TGCAGCGTTGTTCGGGCTGACACTGAAGCTTTCTTT.

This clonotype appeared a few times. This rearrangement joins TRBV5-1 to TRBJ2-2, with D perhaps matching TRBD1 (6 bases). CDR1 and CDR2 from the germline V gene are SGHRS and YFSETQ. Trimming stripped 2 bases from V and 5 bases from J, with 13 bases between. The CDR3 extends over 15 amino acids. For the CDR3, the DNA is TGCGCCAGCAGCTTCTGGGGGCAAGGGACCGGGGAGCTGTTTTTT. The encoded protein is CASSFWGQGTGELFF.

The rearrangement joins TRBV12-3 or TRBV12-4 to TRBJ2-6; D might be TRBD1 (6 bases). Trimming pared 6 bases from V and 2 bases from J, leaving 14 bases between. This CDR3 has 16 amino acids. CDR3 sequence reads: CASRPVGAAGANVLTF. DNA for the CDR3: TGTGCCAGCAGGCCCGTGGGGGCCGCTGGGGCCAACGTCCTGACTTTC.

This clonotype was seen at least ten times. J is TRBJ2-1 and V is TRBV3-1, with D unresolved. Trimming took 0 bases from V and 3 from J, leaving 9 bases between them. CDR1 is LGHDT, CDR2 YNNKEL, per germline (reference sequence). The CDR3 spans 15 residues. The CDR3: CASSQEGRVYNEQFF. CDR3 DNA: TGTGCCAGCAGCCAAGAGGGTAGAGTCTACAATGAGCAGTTCTTC.

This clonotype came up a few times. CDR3 loop: CATSDFEVTDTQYF. The CDR3 nucleotides are TGTGCCACCAGTGATTTCGAGGTTACAGATACGCAGTATTTT. The V call is TRBV24-1, the J call TRBJ2-3; D is uncertain. V lost 1 base to trimming and J lost 3 bases, with 7 bases between them. This CDR3 comprises 14 residues. CDR1 is KGHDR, CDR2 SFDVKD, per germline.

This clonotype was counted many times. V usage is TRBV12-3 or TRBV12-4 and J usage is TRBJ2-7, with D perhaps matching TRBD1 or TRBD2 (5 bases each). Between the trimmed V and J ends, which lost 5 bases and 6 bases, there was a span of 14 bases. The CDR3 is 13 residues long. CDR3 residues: CASSPGPLGEQYF. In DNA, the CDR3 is TGTGCCAGCAGTCCGGGACCTTTGGGCGAGCAGTACTTC.

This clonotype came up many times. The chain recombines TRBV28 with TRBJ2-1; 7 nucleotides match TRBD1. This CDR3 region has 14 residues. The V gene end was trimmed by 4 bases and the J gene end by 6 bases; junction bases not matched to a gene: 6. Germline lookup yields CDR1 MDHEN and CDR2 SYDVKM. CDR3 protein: CASSSQGSGNEQFF. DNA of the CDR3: TGTGCCAGCAGTTCACAGGGGTCGGGCAATGAGCAGTTCTTC.

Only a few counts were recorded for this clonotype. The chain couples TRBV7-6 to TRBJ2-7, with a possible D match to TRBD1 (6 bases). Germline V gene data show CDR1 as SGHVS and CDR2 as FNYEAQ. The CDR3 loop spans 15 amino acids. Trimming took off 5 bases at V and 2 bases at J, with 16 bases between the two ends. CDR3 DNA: TGTGCCAGCAGCCCAAAGGGGGTAAGGACCTACGAGCAGTACTTC. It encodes CASSPKGVRTYEQYF.

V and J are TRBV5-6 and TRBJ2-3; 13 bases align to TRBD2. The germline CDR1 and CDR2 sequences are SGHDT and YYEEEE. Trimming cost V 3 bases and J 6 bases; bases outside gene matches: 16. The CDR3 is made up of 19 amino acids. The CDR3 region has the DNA TGTGCCAGCAGCTGGTTTACTAGCGGGGGGGCCGAGTTGAAGGATACGCAGTATTTT. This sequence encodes CASSWFTSGGAELKDTQYF.

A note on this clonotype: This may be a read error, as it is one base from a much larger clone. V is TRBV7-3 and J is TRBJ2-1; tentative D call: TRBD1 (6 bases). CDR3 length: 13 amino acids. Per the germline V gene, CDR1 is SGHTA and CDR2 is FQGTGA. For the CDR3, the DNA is TGTGCCAGCAGCTGGACAGATTACAAAGAGCAGTTCTTC. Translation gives CASSWTDYKEQFF.

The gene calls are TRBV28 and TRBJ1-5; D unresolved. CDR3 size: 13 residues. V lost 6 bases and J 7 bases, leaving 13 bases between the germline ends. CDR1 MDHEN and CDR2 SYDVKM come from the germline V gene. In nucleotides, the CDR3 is TGTGCCAGCAGCCTTCTAGGAGGACAGCCCCAGCATTTT. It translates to CASSLLGGQPQHF.

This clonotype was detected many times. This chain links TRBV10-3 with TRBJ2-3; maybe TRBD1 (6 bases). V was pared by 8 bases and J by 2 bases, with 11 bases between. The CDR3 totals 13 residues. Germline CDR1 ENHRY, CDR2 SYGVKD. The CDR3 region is CAIGTSHTDTQYF. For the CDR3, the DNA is TGTGCCATCGGGACATCTCACACAGATACGCAGTATTTT.

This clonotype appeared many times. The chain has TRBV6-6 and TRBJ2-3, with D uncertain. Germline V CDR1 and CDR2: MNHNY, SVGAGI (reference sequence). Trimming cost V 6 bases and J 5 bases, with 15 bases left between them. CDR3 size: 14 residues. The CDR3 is CASSPDPTRDTQYF. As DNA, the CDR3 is TGTGCCAGCAGCCCGGACCCGACTCGAGATACGCAGTATTTT.

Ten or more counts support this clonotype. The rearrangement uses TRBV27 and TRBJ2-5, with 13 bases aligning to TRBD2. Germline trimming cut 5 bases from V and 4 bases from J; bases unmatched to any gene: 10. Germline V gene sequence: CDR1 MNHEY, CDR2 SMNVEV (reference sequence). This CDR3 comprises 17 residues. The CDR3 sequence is CASSTRTSGRDLETQYF. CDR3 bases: TGTGCCAGCAGTACCAGGACTAGCGGGAGAGATTTAGAGACCCAGTACTTC.

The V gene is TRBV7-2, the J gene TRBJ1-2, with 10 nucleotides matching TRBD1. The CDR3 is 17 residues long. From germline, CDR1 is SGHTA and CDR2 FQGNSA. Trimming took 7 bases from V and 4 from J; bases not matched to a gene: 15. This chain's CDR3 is CASTRSDRGRPLYGYTF. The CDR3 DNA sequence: TGTGCCAGCACGCGATCCGACAGGGGGCGCCCCCTCTATGGCTACACCTTC.

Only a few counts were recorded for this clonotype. CDR3 region: CASSDRVYYEQYF. For the CDR3, the DNA is TGTGCCAGCAGTGACAGGGTTTACTACGAGCAGTACTTC. V is TRBV6-1 and J is TRBJ2-7, with D tentatively TRBD1 (5 bases). V lost 3 bases and J 3 bases, leaving 9 bases between the germline ends. This CDR3 contains 13 residues. Germline assignment: CDR1 MNHNS and CDR2 SASEGT.

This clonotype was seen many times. CDR3 protein: CSVGGRTEAFF. CDR3 sequence (DNA): TGCAGCGTGGGGGGAAGGACTGAAGCTTTCTTT. The chain uses TRBV29-1 and TRBJ1-1, with a tentative D call TRBD1 (5 bases). The CDR3 length is 11 residues. Germline V lookup: CDR1 SQVTM, CDR2 ANQGSEA. The V end lost 6 bases, the J end lost 5 bases, and 10 bases lay between the germline ends.

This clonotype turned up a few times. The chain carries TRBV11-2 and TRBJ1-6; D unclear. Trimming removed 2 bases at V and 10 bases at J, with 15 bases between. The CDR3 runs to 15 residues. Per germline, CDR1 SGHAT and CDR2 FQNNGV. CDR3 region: CASSLPYGEGSPLHF. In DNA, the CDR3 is TGTGCCAGCAGCTTACCCTACGGGGAGGGATCACCCCTCCACTTT. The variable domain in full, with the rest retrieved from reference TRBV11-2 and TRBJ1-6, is EAGVAQSPRYKIIEKRQSVAFWCNPISGHATLYWYQQILGQGPKLLIQFQNNGVVDDSQLPKDRFSAERLKGVDSTLKIQPAKLEDSAVYLCASSLPYGEGSPLHFGNGTRLTVT.